This T cell receptor beta chain was documented in a study of cytomegalovirus exposure and HLA in healthy donors. Notes on the study in general: Reportedly, a later analysis found an Asian-associated ancestry cluster had fewer N-insertions than the approximately 670-donor mean. Other equally common chains were less clonally expanded than HLA-associated TCR beta chains, a later analysis showed. DRB1 had the most TCR associations and HLA-C the fewest, a later analysis found, with rates varying by HLA locus.

Note on this clone: The antigen is not known.

Primers for the PCR totalled 60 Vbeta and 13 Jbeta. Some clones are missing from TCRdb's copy, which holds only in-frame ones; the method was immunoSEQ multiplex PCR. The repertoire holds 76,000 or so clones, with roughly 78% as singletons. Trimming took off 4 bases at V and 0 bases at J, with 7 bases between the two ends. Germline CDR1 is MGHDK and CDR2 is SYGVNS. The CDR3 covers 14 residues. This chain connects TRBV25-1 to TRBJ1-3, with a possible D match to TRBD1 (5 bases). Sequenced: PBMCs. The source is a man aged 25-45 years in good health and CMV-seronegative. DNA of the CDR3: TGTGCCAGCAGTGCAGGGATCTCTGGAAACACCATATATTTT. The encoded protein is CASSAGISGNTIYF.